Reported below is one T cell receptor (beta chain). This clonotype was seen only a few times. The antigen it binds to is not known. No clone much larger than this one lies a single base away; base qualities are absent. The source of the sample is a study of T cells in Graves' hyperthyroidism and ophthalmopathy (dated by TCRdb to 2018 to 2020). About the full investigation: TCR V-J signatures able to tell the groups apart were searched for in a discovery cohort of 100 or so patients, of whom around 42 had Graves' ophthalmopathy and about 55 had stable Graves' hyperthyroidism. Prospective prediction of ophthalmopathy was tested in an independent validation cohort of 18 to 20 hyperthyroidism patients and roughly 16 patients who later progressed to ophthalmopathy. The 100 discovery patients were randomly split 7:3 into training and test sets. In addition, the study compared T-cell repertoires in thyroid tissue and in blood from 6 or 7 Graves' hyperthyroidism patients. Following sampling, methimazole starting at 30 mg daily was given to hyperthyroidism patients, and high-dose intravenous methylprednisolone was given to ophthalmopathy patients. TCR Vbeta CDR3 sequencing of some 140 peripheral blood samples (43 ophthalmopathy, 70 to 85 hyperthyroidism and some 17 progressor patients) is reported in the paper.

Broad study findings and their caveats: Most expanded thyroid clonotypes (frequency above 0.001) were also detected in blood, a finding suggesting that blood repertoires may reflect thyroid immune responses. In cross-validation, a model built on a 13 V-J signature told ophthalmopathy apart from stable hyperthyroidism with approximately 91% sensitivity and around 84% specificity, and in testing the same model reached 80%/75%. Sample size was not statistically predetermined, and blinding of investigators to group allocation was not performed. In validation, the model predicted progression to ophthalmopathy with around 71% sensitivity and 72% to 85% specificity, a median of roughly seven months before onset.

TCR beta CDR3 regions were amplified from RNA transcripts. For the first round of RT-PCR on the TCR CDR3, the HTBI primer set was used together with the Qiagen OneStep RT-PCR kit. Libraries were constructed in a second round of multiplex PCR, after which size selection and purification were carried out. The libraries were sequenced on an Illumina HiSeq2000 using paired-end 100 bp reads. Per the original workflow: SOAPnuke was used to process the raw data, with reads discarded if the reads contained adapters or uncalled bases, had a mean Phred below 15, or lacked an exact constant-primer or identifier match. COPE v1.2.5 was used to merge the high-quality paired reads, and each unique nucleotide sequence was defined as a clonotype. MiTCR v1.1 was used to align the clonotypes against IMGT TRBV, TRBD and TRBJ reference segments. The analysis was restricted to V-J combinations with a frequency above 0.0001, which together covered around 99% of the repertoires. The TCS score was defined as F50 (clonal expansion) divided by E x V (chaos), with BLOSUM62-based TCRdist calculated between CDR3 peptides within each V-J. Welch's t-statistics and random forest reduced fewer than 600 V-J features to around 14, which were used in a naive Bayes classifier (R e1071). The Morisita-Horn index was used to measure how similar the thyroid and blood repertoires were. TCRdb handled the public reads itself, with Q25 trimming in fastp and clone calling in MiXCR, and kept productive beta chains. Here each entry gathers all rows of one CDR3 protein and keeps the most common genes and DNA. The V and J calls reflect TCRdb's pipeline rather than the authors' work. This sample comprises approximately 700,000 distinct CDR3 sequences, 45% of them detected only once. The ten largest make up about 7.7% of the sample.

Any patient with an uncontrolled infection, another autoimmune disease, pregnancy or lactation was excluded. Diagnoses were based on clinical symptoms, serum thyroxine and TRAb, thyroid ultrasound and orbital computed tomography. Total RNA was extracted with Trizol reagent, and quality was checked on an Agilent 2100 Bioanalyzer. From the germline V gene, CDR1 is SNHLY and CDR2 is FYNNEI. The CDR3 contains 16 residues, cysteine and phenylalanine counted. Only CDR3 DNA remains: 48 bases, in frame from the first base. The junction carries 20 bases between V and J, which are trimmed by 6 bases and 8 bases respectively.

The rearranged chain carries TRBV2 and TRBJ1-6, and possibly TRBD1, on 5 matching bases. Sequenced input: peripheral blood or thyroid tissue (not recorded which). This sequence was found in an adult man with Graves' disease, either hyperthyroidism or ophthalmopathy (not recorded which). The sequenced DNA is TGTGCCAGCAGCCAAGACCGGGGGGTTTTCGATTCACCCCTCCACTTT. The encoded protein is CASSQDRGVFDSPLHF.